This T cell receptor beta chain was sequenced during a study of regulatory T cells in long-lasting Graves disease. Noted time point: persistent/refractory GD, antithyroid drugs over 5 years with positive TRAb. The authors made the TCR library using RNA they extracted from PBMCs. Construction of TCR beta libraries relied on iRepertoire HTBI primers and on Arm-PCR targeting CDR3 regions. TCRdb called the multiplex PCR reads again in MiXCR, with one record for every CDR3 protein. The profile shows about 310,000 distinct CDR3 sequences, 20% to 25% of them singletons. CDR3 length: 12 amino acids. The germline V gene has CDR1 WNHNN and CDR2 SYGVQD (reference sequence). In its sample, this clonotype was seen once. A much larger clonotype is one base distant, so this may be a read error.

The clonotype comes from a female donor with Graves disease. The genes are TRBV10-1 and TRBJ2-5; 8 bases map to TRBD1. The sample was peripheral blood mononuclear cells (PBMCs), taken when the disease was refractory, from a patient treated with antithyroid drugs. The CDR3 nucleotides read TGCGCCAACCGGGACAGGCAAGAGACCCGGTACTTC. This gives the protein CANRDRQETRYF.